These 32 T cell receptor beta chains came from one sample sequenced in a study of OX40 agonist ivuxolimab in advanced cancers. Repertoires were generated with immunoSEQ multiplex PCR, while TCRdb's copy carries only in-frame clones and drops some. The sample holds 45,000 to 50,000 clones, approximately 90% seen once. The sequences come from CD4+ or CD8+ T cells sorted from blood, collected in a trial of the OX40 agonist ivuxolimab. The source of these receptors is an adult with an advanced solid tumor such as melanoma, head and neck, liver or kidney cancer.

The rearrangement links TRBV7-6 to TRBJ2-7; D possibly corresponds to TRBD1 (6 bases). There are 12 residues in the CDR3. The germline V gene has CDR1 SGHVS and CDR2 FNYEAQ. V lost 5 bases, J lost 4 bases, and 9 bases lay in between. CDR3 amino acids: CASSEQGYEQYF. The CDR3 bases are TGTGCCAGCAGCGAACAGGGTTACGAGCAGTACTTC.

The chain links TRBV11-3 to TRBJ2-3; D may be TRBD2 (6 bases). Per the germline V gene, CDR1 is SGHNT and CDR2 is YENEEA. This CDR3 spans 14 amino acids. The germline V and J ends were trimmed by 5 bases and 4 bases, with 13 bases remaining between them. The CDR3 protein is CASSPSGSADTQYF. In DNA form, the CDR3 reads TGTGCCAGCAGCCCGTCCGGGAGTGCAGATACGCAGTATTTT.

The chain has TRBV5-4 and TRBJ2-3; D is perhaps TRBD2 (6 bases). The CDR3 has 16 amino acids. Trimming took off 4 bases at V and 0 bases at J, with 15 bases between the two ends. CDR1 and CDR2 (germline): SGHNT, YYREEE (reference sequence). This CDR3 is CASSEGGALSTDTQYF. The CDR3 nucleotides are TGTGCCAGCAGCGAAGGAGGGGCCCTTAGCACAGATACGCAGTATTTT.

The chain couples TRBV5-1 to TRBJ2-4; the match to TRBD2 covers 11 bases. Germline CDR1 reads SGHRS; CDR2 reads YFSETQ. The CDR3 is made up of 18 amino acids. V was pared by 0 bases and J by 3 bases, with 8 bases of the junction left unmatched. The CDR3 region is CASSLDSGTSGYKNIQYF. CDR3 bases: TGCGCCAGCAGCTTGGATTCTGGGACTAGCGGTTACAAAAACATTCAGTACTTC.

This chain links TRBV19 with TRBJ2-7; either TRBD1 or TRBD2 may fit D (5 bases each). The V end was cut by 3 bases, the J end by 3 bases, with 9 bases between. The CDR3 length is 13 residues. The germline gives CDR1 LNHDA, CDR2 SQIVND (reference sequence). The CDR3 coding sequence is TGTGCCAGTAGTATCGGGACGAACTACGAGCAGTACTTC. Encoded protein: CASSIGTNYEQYF. Filled out from reference TRBV19 and TRBJ2-7, the complete variable domain reads DGGITQSPKYLFRKEGQNVTLSCEQNLNHDAMYWYRQDPGQGLRLIYYSQIVNDFQKGDIAEGYSVSREKKESFPLTVTSAQKNPTAFYLCASSIGTNYEQYFGPGTRLTVT.

The chain recombines TRBV6-6 with TRBJ2-5, with D tentatively TRBD1 or TRBD2 (5 bases each). The CDR3 runs 14 residues. The germline gives CDR1 MNHNY, CDR2 SVGAGI (reference sequence). V shed 5 bases and J shed 2 bases, with 12 bases lying between them. The CDR3 sequence: CASSPGTTQETQYF. CDR3 DNA sequence: TGTGCCAGCAGTCCAGGGACGACACAAGAGACCCAGTACTTC.

The V and J genes are TRBV5-4 and TRBJ2-3; TRBD2 is a possible D gene (5 bases). V shed 8 bases and J shed 4 bases, with 11 bases lying between them. Germline V gene sequence: CDR1 SGHNT, CDR2 YYREEE (reference sequence). The CDR3 runs to 12 residues. The CDR3 coding sequence is TGTGCCAGTAATGAGGGTTCAGATACGCAGTATTTT. Protein sequence: CASNEGSDTQYF.

The J gene is TRBJ2-1, the V gene TRBV6-5; D call uncertain. Germline assignment: CDR1 MNHEY and CDR2 SVGAGI. Trimming removed 2 bases from V and 4 bases from J, with 6 bases in between. The CDR3 spans 13 residues. Written as DNA, the CDR3 is TGTGCCAGCAGTTACGGTGGTTACAATGAGCAGTTCTTC. It specifies CASSYGGYNEQFF.

This clone showed up just a few times. This rearrangement joins TRBV2 to TRBJ2-1, with TRBD2 identical over 10 bases. Trimming took 6 bases from V and 9 from J; bases not matched to a gene: 5. Germline assignment: CDR1 SNHLY and CDR2 FYNNEI. This CDR3 comprises 13 residues. The CDR3 is CASSSGRDGEQFF. The CDR3, as DNA: TGTGCCAGCAGCAGCGGGAGGGACGGTGAGCAGTTCTTC.

This rearrangement joins TRBV4-1 to TRBJ2-7, with D possibly being TRBD1 (6 bases). With 1 base removed from V and 3 bases from J, the gap between germline ends came to 13 bases. The CDR3 is 15 amino acids. The germline gives CDR1 MGHRA, CDR2 YSYEKL. The CDR3 DNA reads TGCGCCAGCAGCCAAGGGGCAGGGGCCAGCTACGAGCAGTACTTC. Translation gives CASSQGAGASYEQYF.

This sequence joins TRBV7-9 and TRBJ1-1; D gene uncertain. The germline CDR1 and CDR2 sequences are SEHNR and FQNEAQ (reference sequence). This CDR3 spans 12 amino acids. Trimming removed 5 bases at V and 8 bases at J, with 12 bases between. The CDR3 region has the DNA TGTGCCAGCAGCCGATTGTGGGTAGAAGCTTTCTTT. Residues: CASSRLWVEAFF.

Here the CDR3 reads CATSRVGSGTPLDNEQFF. The CDR3 DNA follows: TGTGCCACCAGCAGAGTGGGATCAGGGACTCCCCTGGACAATGAGCAGTTCTTC. The chain links TRBV15 to TRBJ2-1; TRBD2 is a possible D gene (6 bases). The germline gives CDR1 LNHNV, CDR2 YYDKDF (reference sequence). V lost 1 base and J 5 bases, leaving 21 bases between the germline ends. CDR3 length equals 18 residues.

The genes are TRBV10-3 and TRBJ2-7; perhaps TRBD1 as D (6 bases). Germline CDR1 and CDR2: ENHRY and SYGVKD. Trimming left V 8 bases short and J 0 bases short, with 14 bases between. The length of the CDR3 is 14 residues. The CDR3 coding sequence is TGTGCCATCGGGCACCCGGACAGCTCCTACGAGCAGTACTTC. Translation gives CAIGHPDSSYEQYF.

CDR3 loop: CASSVTSLNEQFF. CDR3 in DNA: TGTGCCAGCAGCGTTACTAGCCTCAATGAGCAGTTCTTC. The chain combines TRBV5-6 with TRBJ2-1; D is perhaps TRBD2 (6 bases). The CDR3 totals 13 residues. The germline V gene has CDR1 SGHDT and CDR2 YYEEEE. The germline V and J ends were trimmed by 4 bases and 6 bases, with 11 bases remaining between them.

The CDR3 coding sequence is TGCGCCAGCAGCTTGCAGGGGGAGGACAATCAGCCCCAGCATTTT. Translated: CASSLQGEDNQPQHF. V is TRBV5-1 and J is TRBJ1-5; 7 bases fit TRBD1. This CDR3 has 15 amino acids. Germline values: CDR1 SGHRS, CDR2 YFSETQ. Germline trimming cut 1 base from V and 3 bases from J; bases unmatched to any gene: 4.

The chain carries TRBV29-1 and TRBJ2-1; TRBD2 agrees at 15 bases. Losses at the gene ends were 6 bases for V and 0 bases for J; bases not matched to a gene: 6. The CDR3 is 17 residues long. Per germline, CDR1 SQVTM and CDR2 ANQGSEA. The CDR3 DNA is TGCAGCGTGGCGGGACTAGCGGGGGGTAGCTCCTACAATGAGCAGTTCTTC. Translation gives CSVAGLAGGSSYNEQFF.

The gene calls are TRBV27 and TRBJ2-1, with D perhaps assigned TRBD1 or TRBD2 (6 bases each). The CDR3 is 14 residues long. Germline assignment: CDR1 MNHEY and CDR2 SMNVEV (reference sequence). Trimming pared 4 bases from V and 8 bases from J, leaving 15 bases between. The CDR3 sequence: CASSYGGGGYEQFF. In DNA form, the CDR3 reads TGTGCCAGCAGTTATGGAGGGGGTGGTTATGAGCAGTTCTTC.

The gene calls are TRBV5-1 and TRBJ1-1; 7 nucleotides align to TRBD1. J gave up 6 bases and V 2 bases, and 10 bases lay outside the gene matches. The CDR3 totals 15 residues. Germline loops: CDR1 SGHRS, CDR2 YFSETQ. The CDR3: CASSLPTDRVPEAFF. The CDR3 nucleotides read TGCGCCAGCAGCTTACCCACCGACAGGGTCCCTGAAGCTTTCTTT.

The chain couples TRBV6-5 to TRBJ2-3, with 7 bases lining up with TRBD1. The CDR3 spans 15 residues. The germline V gene encodes CDR1 MNHEY and CDR2 SVGAGI. V was clipped by 4 bases and J by 2 bases; unmatched bases: 6. The CDR3 coding sequence is TGTGCCAGCAGTTTCTCCGGGACAGACACAGATACGCAGTATTTT. It is translated as CASSFSGTDTDTQYF.

The gene calls are TRBV6-5 and TRBJ1-2, with D perhaps matching TRBD1 (5 bases). Trimming removed 5 bases from V and 2 bases from J, with 12 bases in between. The CDR3 totals 14 residues. Germline V gene data show CDR1 as MNHEY and CDR2 as SVGAGI. CDR3 coding DNA: TGTGCCAGCAGTAGCCGGGAGGGGAACTATGGCTACACCTTC. As protein: CASSSREGNYGYTF.

This chain connects TRBV6-5 to TRBJ2-1; perhaps TRBD2 as D (5 bases). The germline V gene has CDR1 MNHEY and CDR2 SVGAGI. The CDR3 spans 13 residues. Trimming pared 0 bases from V and 9 bases from J, leaving 9 bases between. The CDR3 spells CASSYSNEGEQFF. In nucleotides, the CDR3 is TGTGCCAGCAGTTACTCCAACGAGGGTGAGCAGTTCTTC.

The V call is TRBV9, the J call TRBJ1-4; maybe TRBD1 (6 bases). With 7 bases removed from V and 0 bases from J, the gap between germline ends came to 16 bases. Germline V gene sequence: CDR1 SGDLS, CDR2 YYNGEE. There are 16 residues in the CDR3. The CDR3 sequence: CASPDRAETTNEKLFF. The CDR3 DNA reads as TGTGCCAGCCCGGACAGAGCAGAAACAACTAATGAAAAACTGTTTTTT.

The chain uses TRBV6-5 and TRBJ2-7; 11 bases map to TRBD2. V lost 5 bases to trimming and J lost 0 bases; unmatched junction nucleotides: 3. Germline V lookup: CDR1 MNHEY, CDR2 SVGAGI. This CDR3 contains 15 residues. CDR3 sequence: CASSRGTSGSYEQYF. The DNA for the CDR3 is TGTGCCAGCAGTCGAGGGACTAGCGGCTCCTACGAGCAGTACTTC.

CDR3 DNA: TGTGCCAGCAGCTCGTCAGGGCACTCTGAAGCTTTCTTT. Translating it yields CASSSSGHSEAFF. The rearrangement uses TRBV7-2 and TRBJ1-1, with D maybe TRBD1 (5 bases). V was clipped by 4 bases and J by 6 bases, with 12 bases between them. The CDR3 covers 13 residues. From germline, CDR1 is SGHTA and CDR2 FQGNSA. The full variable domain, its missing parts supplied by reference TRBV7-2 and TRBJ1-1, is GAGVSQSPSNKVTEKGKDVELRCDPISGHTALYWYRQSLGQGLEFLIYFQGNSAPDKSGLPSDRFSAERTGGSVSTLTIQRTQQEDSAVYLCASSSSGHSEAFFGQGTRLTVV.

Comment on this clone: Other DNA sequences in this specimen translate into the identical CDR3. The chain combines TRBV30 with TRBJ2-3; D remains unclear. The germline gives CDR1 GTSNPN, CDR2 SVGIG (reference sequence). The CDR3 is 11 residues long. The V gene lost 0 bases and the J gene lost 6 bases, with 4 bases spanning the gap. CDR3 DNA sequence: TGTGCCTGGAGTGTGGGCGATACGCAGTATTTT. This codes for CAWSVGDTQYF.

This clone was detected only once. This chain links TRBV29-1 with TRBJ1-2, with 10 bases that match TRBD1. CDR3 length: 15 amino acids. From germline, CDR1 is SQVTM and CDR2 ANQGSEA. V dropped 3 bases and J dropped 5; count of bases not matched to a gene: 9. The CDR3 nucleotides are TGCAGCGTTGACACCGGGTTGGGACAGGGGTATGGCTACACCTTC. This sequence encodes CSVDTGLGQGYGYTF.

The V and J genes are TRBV13 and TRBJ2-3, with 8 positions matching TRBD2. Trimming removed 5 bases from V and 0 bases from J; junction bases left unmatched: 10. The germline gives CDR1 PRHDT, CDR2 FYEKMQ (reference sequence). The CDR3 loop spans 17 amino acids. CDR3 in DNA: TGTGCCAGCAGCGACCTGAGCGGGGGCCTTAGCACAGATACGCAGTATTTT. It yields the protein CASSDLSGGLSTDTQYF.

This rearrangement joins TRBV4-1 to TRBJ2-7; TRBD1 matches 7 bases. The CDR3 runs to 14 residues. Germline CDR1 and CDR2: MGHRA and YSYEKL. The V gene end was trimmed by 2 bases and the J gene end by 4 bases; junction bases not matched to a gene: 5. The CDR3 loop is CASSQRQGEYEQYF. Here the CDR3 DNA reads TGCGCCAGCAGCCAACGTCAGGGGGAATACGAGCAGTACTTC.

The chain couples TRBV7-3 to TRBJ2-3; D call uncertain. The CDR3 length is 14 residues. Germline assignment: CDR1 SGHTA and CDR2 FQGTGA. V was pared by 5 bases and J by 4 bases, with 13 bases between. CDR3 sequence (DNA): TGTGCCAGCAGCGTCTCCGGGCAGGCAGATACGCAGTATTTT. It encodes CASSVSGQADTQYF.

The CDR3 protein is CASSPGTSGRGSFEQYF. In DNA, the CDR3 is TGCGCCAGCAGTCCCGGGACTAGCGGGAGAGGTTCGTTCGAGCAGTACTTC. The chain is built from TRBV4-1 and TRBJ2-7, with 14 bases aligning to TRBD2. Trimming took 6 bases from V and 6 from J; bases not matched to a gene: 13. Germline V gives CDR1 MGHRA, CDR2 YSYEKL. This CDR3 is built from 17 residues.

The chain combines TRBV30 with TRBJ2-1; perhaps TRBD1 as D (5 bases). CDR1 and CDR2 (germline): GTSNPN, SVGIG (reference sequence). The length of the CDR3 is 15 residues. With 3 bases removed from V and 7 bases from J, the gap between germline ends came to 19 bases. CDR3 loop: CAWRLNQVAGNEQFF. CDR3 bases: TGTGCCTGGAGGTTGAATCAAGTGGCAGGGAATGAGCAGTTCTTC.

The genes are TRBV25-1 and TRBJ2-7; either TRBD1 or TRBD2 may fit D (6 bases each). Germline values: CDR1 MGHDK, CDR2 SYGVNS. CDR3 length: 14 amino acids. Trimming shortened V by 3 bases and J by 3 bases, and 12 bases separated the two germline ends. The CDR3 DNA is TGTGCCAGCAGTGATCAGGGGACTTACTACGAGCAGTACTTC. This encodes CASSDQGTYYEQYF.